The 26 T cell receptor beta chains below all came from one sample that was sequenced in a study of T-cell reconstitution after alpha-beta-depleted transplantation in children. The TCRbeta library was prepared with unique molecular identifiers. MiXCR, applied by TCRdb to the PCR reads, yields one record per CDR3 protein. The sample carries over 70,000 distinct CDR3 sequences, about 8% recorded once. This material consisted of PBMCs from the stem cell graft donor, taken from the stem cell graft. The receptors here all came from a human donor who donated a stem cell graft to a child with congenital amegakaryocytic thrombocytopenia.

The table lists this clonotype with many counts. The chain is built from TRBV3-1 and TRBJ1-5, with D unresolved. Trimming took 0 bases from V and 6 from J, leaving 6 bases between them. This CDR3 has 13 amino acids. Per germline, CDR1 LGHDT and CDR2 YNNKEL (reference sequence). The DNA for the CDR3 is TGTGCCAGCAGCCAAGATAGCGGTCAGCCCCAGCATTTT. As protein: CASSQDSGQPQHF.

The J gene is TRBJ1-1, the V gene TRBV28, with a weak D call TRBD1 (5 bases). This CDR3 has 10 residues. Germline CDR1 reads MDHEN; CDR2 reads SYDVKM. V was pared by 7 bases and J by 7 bases, with 7 bases between. This chain's CDR3 is CASKGSEAFF. The CDR3 region has the DNA TGTGCCAGCAAGGGGAGTGAAGCTTTCTTT.

This clonotype was counted a few times. This sequence joins TRBV29-1 and TRBJ2-7; D might be TRBD2 (5 bases). The V end lost 5 bases, the J end lost 1 base, and 15 bases lay between the germline ends. The CDR3 is 14 amino acids. CDR1 is SQVTM, CDR2 ANQGSEA, per germline. Written as DNA, the CDR3 is TGCAGCGTTAAGTCCATCGGGAATTCCTACGAGCAGTACTTC. Amino acids: CSVKSIGNSYEQYF.

The table lists this clonotype with many counts. This chain connects TRBV29-1 to TRBJ2-7, with D perhaps matching TRBD1 (5 bases). Germline V gene data show CDR1 as SQVTM and CDR2 as ANQGSEA. This CDR3 is built from 14 residues. V was trimmed by 6 bases and J by 2 bases, leaving 17 bases between them. DNA of the CDR3: TGCAGCGTGGCTACGACAGTAGAACCCTACGAGCAGTACTTC. Its protein product is CSVATTVEPYEQYF.

This clonotype was recorded at least ten times. The V call is TRBV12-3 or TRBV12-4, the J call TRBJ1-1, with D possibly TRBD1 on 5 matching bases. The V gene lost 3 bases and the J gene lost 7 bases, with 12 bases spanning the gap. The CDR3 has 13 residues. The CDR3 reads CASSFLEGSEAFF. The CDR3 DNA reads as TGTGCCAGCAGTTTTTTAGAGGGGAGTGAAGCTTTCTTT.

In its sample, this clonotype was seen many times. The V call is TRBV10-3, the J call TRBJ2-5; D uncertain. Germline CDR1 and CDR2: ENHRY and SYGVKD. Trimming shortened V by 4 bases and J by 2 bases, and 8 bases separated the two germline ends. The CDR3 consists of 13 residues. CDR3 protein: CAISADQQETQYF. CDR3 DNA: TGTGCCATCAGTGCGGACCAACAAGAGACCCAGTACTTC.

In its sample, this clonotype was seen many times. This sequence joins TRBV28 and TRBJ1-5, with 9 bases aligning to TRBD1. Per the germline V gene, CDR1 is MDHEN and CDR2 is SYDVKM. Unmatched junction bases numbered 2, after V lost 3 bases and J lost 5 bases. The CDR3 sequence is 14 residues long. CDR3 in amino acids: CASSFRTGDQPQHF. As DNA, the CDR3 is TGTGCCAGCAGTTTTCGGACAGGGGATCAGCCCCAGCATTTT.

The chain recombines TRBV20-1 with TRBJ2-5; no firm D call. V was pared by 4 bases and J by 1 base, with 13 bases between. Germline assignment: CDR1 DFQATT and CDR2 SNEGSKA (reference sequence). The CDR3 totals 14 residues. CDR3 sequence (DNA): TGCAGTGCTAAGGTCGAGAACTTCCAAGAGACCCAGTACTTC. Amino acids: CSAKVENFQETQYF.

This clonotype was observed at least ten times. The chain couples TRBV28 to TRBJ2-1; 7 nucleotides align to TRBD1. The J segment lost 5 bases and the V segment lost 6 bases, leaving 7 bases of the junction unmatched. This CDR3 spans 14 amino acids. Germline V gives CDR1 MDHEN, CDR2 SYDVKM. The CDR3 coding sequence is TGTGCCAGCAGCGCCGGGACAGTAAACAATGAGCAGTTCTTC. Translation gives CASSAGTVNNEQFF.

This clonotype was recorded many times. The chain uses TRBV28 and TRBJ2-1; no clear D. The CDR3 loop spans 12 amino acids. Germline lookup yields CDR1 MDHEN and CDR2 SYDVKM. Trimming stripped 2 bases from V and 4 bases from J, with 3 bases between. The CDR3 is CASSLVYNEQFF. In nucleotides, the CDR3 is TGTGCCAGCAGTTTAGTGTACAATGAGCAGTTCTTC.

This clonotype has at least ten counts. The chain has TRBV9 and TRBJ2-2; D unclear. V lost 3 bases, J lost 6 bases, and 6 bases lay in between. Germline CDR1 and CDR2: SGDLS and YYNGEE. The CDR3 consists of 12 residues. CDR3 bases: TGTGCCAGCAGCGAGGGCCCCGGGGAGCTGTTTTTT. This sequence encodes CASSEGPGELFF.

In this sample, this clonotype turned up many times. The V gene is TRBV20-1, the J gene TRBJ1-5; D is uncertain. CDR1 DFQATT and CDR2 SNEGSKA come from the germline V gene (reference sequence). CDR3 length: 16 amino acids. With 0 bases removed from V and 2 bases from J, the gap between germline ends came to 14 bases. CDR3: CSARDRVGYGNQPQHF. The CDR3, as DNA: TGCAGTGCTAGAGATCGGGTGGGGTATGGCAATCAGCCCCAGCATTTT.

The table lists this clonotype with many counts. The chain has TRBV12-3 or TRBV12-4 and TRBJ2-5, with D unclear. This CDR3 is 13 amino acids long. V was cut by 3 bases and J by 0 bases, with 5 bases left in between. For the CDR3, the DNA is TGTGCCAGCAGTTTTCCAGACCAAGAGACCCAGTACTTC. Translated: CASSFPDQETQYF.

This chain joins TRBV5-1 and TRBJ2-2, with D possibly matching TRBD1 (5 bases). The germline V gene encodes CDR1 SGHRS and CDR2 YFSETQ. The length of the CDR3 is 14 residues. V lost 5 bases and J 0 bases, leaving 8 bases between the germline ends. The CDR3 sequence: CASSRTPNTGELFF. CDR3 bases: TGCGCCAGCAGTAGGACACCGAACACCGGGGAGCTGTTTTTT.

In its sample, this clonotype was seen many times. The gene calls are TRBV3-1 and TRBJ2-7; 11 nucleotides match TRBD2. The CDR3 has 15 amino acids. Germline-derived CDR1 and CDR2 are LGHDT and YNNKEL (reference sequence). V dropped 4 bases and J dropped 2; count of bases not matched to a gene: 4. The CDR3 DNA reads TGTGCCAGCAGCCCGACTAGCGGGACCGCCTACGAGCAGTACTTC. As protein: CASSPTSGTAYEQYF.

This clonotype was found many times. CDR3 DNA: TGTGCCAGCAGCCACCTACAGGGGGGAGATGGCTACACCTTC. Translation: CASSHLQGGDGYTF. The chain carries TRBV3-1 and TRBJ1-2; 8 bases map to TRBD1. Trimming cost V 3 bases and J 6 bases; bases outside gene matches: 6. The length of the CDR3 is 14 residues. Germline CDR1 and CDR2: LGHDT and YNNKEL (reference sequence).

There are many counts of this clonotype. The rearrangement joins TRBV7-8 to TRBJ2-3; TRBD2 matches 7 bases. This CDR3 spans 15 amino acids. The germline V gene has CDR1 SGHVS and CDR2 FQNEAQ. The V gene end was trimmed by 1 base and the J gene end by 1 base; junction bases not matched to a gene: 2. The CDR3 region has the DNA TGTGCCAGCAGCTTAGGAGCGGGACGCACAGATACGCAGTATTTT. As protein: CASSLGAGRTDTQYF.

This clonotype was counted at least ten times. The chain has TRBV2 and TRBJ2-1; D not certain. The V and J ends lost 2 bases and 2 bases respectively, with 4 bases between them. This CDR3 is 13 amino acids long. Germline lookup yields CDR1 SNHLY and CDR2 FYNNEI. The CDR3 region has the DNA TGTGCCAGCAGTGAATACCCCTACAATGAGCAGTTCTTC. Its translation: CASSEYPYNEQFF.

In this sample, this clonotype turned up many times. J is TRBJ2-7 and V is TRBV20-1, with 13 bases aligning to TRBD2. The CDR3 consists of 13 residues. In germline, CDR1 is DFQATT, CDR2 SNEGSKA (reference sequence). V was clipped by 6 bases and J by 7 bases; unmatched bases: 6. DNA of the CDR3: TGCAGTGCCCCCCCGGGACTAGCGGGGGAGCAGTACTTC. Translation gives CSAPPGLAGEQYF.

This clonotype was counted at least ten times. The rearrangement uses TRBV29-1 and TRBJ2-1; 7 nucleotides align to TRBD2. Per the germline V gene, CDR1 is SQVTM and CDR2 is ANQGSEA. J lost 7 bases, V lost 4 bases, and 10 bases had no gene match. The CDR3 runs to 14 residues. The CDR3 spells CSVVGGVLGNEQFF. The CDR3 DNA reads TGCAGCGTTGTGGGGGGGGTCTTGGGGAATGAGCAGTTCTTC.

This clonotype was found many times. The chain is built from TRBV6-4 and TRBJ1-5, with 11 bases that match TRBD1. Per the germline V gene, CDR1 is MRHNA and CDR2 is SNTAGT. The J segment lost 0 bases and the V segment lost 0 bases, leaving 7 bases of the junction unmatched. The CDR3 covers 19 residues. The CDR3 DNA follows: TGTGCCAGCAGTGACTCCGGACAGGGGGCCCTTTATAGCAATCAGCCCCAGCATTTT. This codes for CASSDSGQGALYSNQPQHF.

There are a few counts of this clonotype. The rearrangement links TRBV11-1 to TRBJ2-5, with a weak D call TRBD1 (6 bases). This CDR3 is built from 15 residues. The germline V and J ends were trimmed by 4 bases and 0 bases, with 12 bases remaining between them. The V gene's germline CDR1 is SGHAT and CDR2 FQDESV (reference sequence). CDR3 sequence: CASSSPGANQETQYF. In DNA, the CDR3 is TGTGCCAGCAGCTCCCCAGGGGCGAACCAAGAGACCCAGTACTTC.

This clonotype was seen ten or more times. The chain has TRBV7-2 and TRBJ1-5; 8 bases agree with TRBD1. The germline V gene has CDR1 SGHTA and CDR2 FQGNSA. V trimming: 2 bases; J trimming: 0 bases; junction bases outside the gene matches: 9. The CDR3 covers 18 residues. For the CDR3, the DNA is TGTGCCAGCAGCTTATCGTCGGACAGGGTATATAGCAATCAGCCCCAGCATTTT. It yields the protein CASSLSSDRVYSNQPQHF.

This clonotype was detected many times. The V gene is TRBV20-1, the J gene TRBJ1-1; tentatively, D is TRBD1 (6 bases). The V end lost 5 bases, the J end lost 5 bases, and 24 bases lay between the germline ends. The germline V gene has CDR1 DFQATT and CDR2 SNEGSKA (reference sequence). The CDR3 consists of 16 residues. The CDR3 sequence: CSASITVNRVRTEAFF. In DNA form, the CDR3 reads TGCAGTGCTTCTATTACCGTTAACAGGGTCCGGACTGAAGCTTTCTTT.

This clonotype was seen many times. This chain uses TRBV7-9 with TRBJ2-3, with D perhaps assigned TRBD1 or TRBD2 (5 bases each). Germline V gives CDR1 SEHNR, CDR2 FQNEAQ (reference sequence). The CDR3 spans 12 residues. Trimming pared 5 bases from V and 14 bases from J, leaving 17 bases between. The CDR3 here is CASSPSPGRGYF. As DNA, the CDR3 is TGTGCCAGCAGCCCGTCTCCGGGGCGTGGGTATTTT.

This clonotype was counted many times. The chain employs TRBV5-1 and TRBJ1-3; TRBD1 agrees at 7 bases. The CDR3 covers 17 residues. V lost 0 bases to trimming and J lost 3 bases; unmatched junction nucleotides: 9. Germline loops: CDR1 SGHRS, CDR2 YFSETQ. Here the CDR3 DNA reads TGCGCCAGCAGCTTGGCGGGACAGCCTGGACGTGGAAACACCATATATTTT. It specifies CASSLAGQPGRGNTIYF.